The clone carrying this TCR beta chain showed up just once. Its specificity is not known. Losses at the gene ends were 8 bases for V and 5 bases for J; bases not matched to a gene: 9. The CDR3 consists of 15 residues. The germline V gene has CDR1 LNHDA and CDR2 SQIVND (reference sequence). The data derive from a study of a mutant IDH1 vaccine in newly diagnosed glioma. Across the whole study: V12 occurred at week 35 and V13 at week 47.

Measured with immunoSEQ multiplex PCR; TCRdb has only the in-frame clones, and not every one. The sample has approximately 37,000 clones, approximately 82% seen once. Time point given: week 47, end of study. With topical imiquimod, each dose of the vaccine consisted of 300 ug of mutant IDH1 20-mer peptide. The TCR comes from a man younger than 35 with glioma. Some clones in this sample may be carry-over from other donors' samples. J is TRBJ1-4 and V is TRBV19; TRBD1 matches at 9 bases. The starting material was PBMCs, obtained from a glioma patient whose treatment included an IDH1 peptide vaccine. CDR3 sequence reads: CASAERGTGNEKLFF. The CDR3 DNA follows: TGTGCCAGTGCGGAGCGTGGGACAGGGAATGAAAAACTGTTTTTT.